Described below is a single TCR beta chain sequence and its context. This clone's antigen is unknown. The input lacks base qualities; no much larger clone sits a single base away. These data are taken from a study of T cell responses to AZD1222 COVID-19 vaccine (dated by TCRdb to about 2021). About the full investigation: AZD1222 recipients with second doses at about 4 weeks or about 12 weeks were pooled, because spike-specific TCR depth and breadth did not differ between schedules. TCR sequencing was performed for fewer than 250 trial participants, of whom around 200 were given two doses of AZD1222 and around 25 were given two doses of MenACWY control vaccine. Trial participants were enrolled by age into 18-55, 56-69 and 70-plus year subgroups, with around 150, 28 and 57 TCR-sequenced participants respectively. Points the paper makes about the study in general: In the small 56-69-year group, the increase in depth fell short of significance, most likely because of low power. Vaccine-associated CD4 TCRs spanned the whole spike protein, with dominant responses in regions 160-218 and 743-854. Only a handful of AZD1222 recipients were SARS-CoV-2 seropositive at baseline, limiting conclusions about previously exposed vaccinees. Reportedly, almost half of the unique spike-specific TCRs recognized epitopes lying outside the regions that are mutated in the B.1.351 and B.1.1.7 variants. Most participants were white British and females outnumbered males, and the authors suggested that clonal diversity may have been underestimated. After two AZD1222 doses, spike-specific TCR breadth and depth were significantly higher than at day 0 and than in MenACWY recipients. Because no day 14 peak-response samples were available, the repertoires could be characterized only after the peak T cell response.

The sample's time point, from its label and the paper: baseline before first vaccination. Vaccinee samples came from UK trials COV001 and COV002, including a single-blind randomized controlled phase 2/3 trial of AZD1222 (ChAdOx1 nCoV-19) in healthy adults. For TCRbeta chain sequencing, PBMC samples from trial participants were taken at day 0 and at day 28 after the second dose. The CDR3 regions of human TCRbeta chains were analyzed by immunosequencing. Per the source publication's procedure: TCRs in the repertoires were matched against a reference library of SARS-CoV-2-specific TCRs that had been generated with the MIRA antigen-specificity platform. Breadth was defined as the fraction of unique TCRs that were SARS-CoV-2-associated. Depth was defined as the fraction of total T cells that were SARS-CoV-2-associated. Using the MIRA data, every spike-specific TCR was mapped to the spike region that the TCR reacted to and assigned to either a CD4 or a CD8 class. Log10-transformed breadth and depth values were compared by one-way ANOVA with Sidak's multiple comparisons tests. TCRdb mirrors the immuneACCESS table, restricted to in-frame sequences. Some clones are absent from its copies; in checked studies, under half trace to an unresolved V gene, and the reason for the others is unknown. The V and J calls and clone size are taken from that table; D and trimming were inferred from the DNA. The sample has around 260,000 clones on record, just over 90% of them singletons. The ten largest clones add up to around 0.58% of the sample.

CDR1 SGHRS and CDR2 YFSETQ were looked up in the germline V gene. The CDR3 contains 16 residues, cysteine and phenylalanine counted. The retained sequence is limited to the CDR3, 48 bases, with the frame set at the first base. V was cut back by 4 bases and J by 0 bases, leaving a gap of 14 bases between them. This chain is built from TRBV5-1 and TRBJ2-1, with TRBD2 tentatively as D gene (5 bases match). The receptor's source is an adult in good health. Sample: peripheral blood, taken on day 0 of AZD1222 vaccination. The CDR3 is CASSGTTTFSYNEQFF. The nucleotide sequence reads TGCGCCAGCAGCGGAACGACTACATTCTCCTACAATGAGCAGTTCTTC.